This T cell receptor (beta chain) derives from a study of blood T cells in healthy people across ages. General study findings and limits: Long-lived and aged donors differed, with more naive CD4+ cells and higher diversity in the long-lived.

There are a few counts of this clonotype. Its antigen is unidentified. The V and J ends lost 9 bases and 0 bases respectively, with 9 bases between them. This CDR3 is built from 13 residues. Primers used in a second PCR of roughly 6 to 11 cycles were a sample-barcoded 5' primer and a J-beta primer mix. TCRdb reanalysed the 5' RACE reads using MiXCR and keeps one entry per CDR3 protein. The sample shows 550,000 to 750,000 distinct CDR3 sequences, 21% of them seen only once. The sequenced sample consisted of blood. The sequence was collected from a man aged 65 to 85 in good health. The genes are TRBV12-3 or TRBV12-4 and TRBJ2-1; D unclear. The CDR3 nucleotides are TGTGCCAGTATGGTCAGCTCCTACAATGAGCAGTTCTTC. It translates to CASMVSSYNEQFF.